These T cell receptor beta chains were read from a single sample in a study of T cells in Graves' hyperthyroidism and ophthalmopathy. TCRdb passed the multiplex PCR reads through MiXCR, listing each CDR3 protein once. In the table there are some 500,000 distinct CDR3 sequences, 24% of which are singletons. Material: blood. The source of these receptors is a woman in her 30s with Graves' ophthalmopathy. CDR3s include the opening cysteine and the closing phenylalanine or tryptophan. The D gene is left open where the match is weak. Expanded clones get a size class; other rows say once, few or many, or leave the size out.

abundance | j_gene | v_gene | d_gene | CDR3nt | CDR3aa
- | TRBJ2-7 | TRBV6-2/TRBV6-3 | - | TGTGCCAGCAGTTACTCCATCAAAGCCACTGTCCACGAGCAGTACTTC | CASSYSIKATVHEQYF
- | TRBJ2-7 | TRBV15 | - | TGTGCCACCAGCAGAGATGGGGGGGCTGCCTACGAGCAGTACTTC | CATSRDGGAAYEQYF
many | TRBJ1-5 | TRBV4-1 | - | TGCGCCAGCAGCCAAGGGGCAGGAGCAGGGAGTCAGCCCCAGCATTTT | CASSQGAGAGSQPQHF
many | TRBJ2-5 | TRBV6-1 | - | TGTGCCAGCAGCCCGGCGGGCCGGGAAGAGACCCAGTACTTC | CASSPAGREETQYF
- | TRBJ1-5 | TRBV7-4 | - | TGTGCCAGCCGCAACCCCCAAATCAGGGATCAGCCCCAGCATTTT | CASRNPQIRDQPQHF
few | TRBJ2-6 | TRBV20-1 | TRBD2 | TGCAGTGCTAGAGAGAGCGGGAGGGCCAACGTCCTGACTTTC | CSARESGRANVLTF
many | TRBJ2-3 | TRBV5-1 | - | TGCGCCAGCAAGGGCGGGGAGGCCACAGATACGCAGTATTTT | CASKGGEATDTQYF
- | TRBJ2-2 | TRBV13 | - | TGTGCCAGCAGCGAAGGTGTAGTCTTGGAAAACACCGGGGAGCTGTTTTTT | CASSEGVVLENTGELFF
many | TRBJ2-7 | TRBV7-9 | - | TGTGCCAGCAGCTCTACTATTGGCGAGCAGTACTTC | CASSSTIGEQYF
- | TRBJ2-5 | TRBV30 | - | TGTGCCTGGAGTCCCGGTGGGGTACAAGAGACCCAGTACTTC | CAWSPGGVQETQYF
- | TRBJ2-7 | TRBV6-1 | - | TGTGCCAGCAGACAAACCCCTGACGCCTACGAGCAGTACTTC | CASRQTPDAYEQYF
- | TRBJ2-5 | TRBV30 | TRBD2 | TGTGCCTGGAACCTCTGGGAGGGGATGGAGACCCAGTACTTC | CAWNLWEGMETQYF
- | TRBJ1-5 | TRBV6-2/TRBV6-3 | - | TGTGCCAGCAGTTACTTCGGGGGCCAGCCTCAGCATTTT | CASSYFGGQPQHF